These T cell receptor beta chains were read from a single sample in a study of CD8 T cells in ankylosing spondylitis. Each CDR3 protein gets one entry after TCRdb re-called the 5' RACE reads with MiXCR. The data show approximately 90,000 distinct CDR3 sequences, with roughly 8% seen just once and about 9.6% held by the top ten. Input material: blood, either unsorted or a sorted T cell fraction (not recorded which). The source is a male donor with ankylosing spondylitis or in good health (not recorded which). The CDR3 runs from the conserved cysteine through the conserved F or W. The D gene is left open where the match is weak. A clone size is listed for some rows: how often the clone was seen (once, few, many), or a class if it is expanded.

CDR3 length	V gene	D gene	clone size	J gene	CDR3 protein	CDR3 DNA
14	TRBV3-1	TRBD2	many	TRBJ2-3	CASSPGTSTDTQYF	TGTGCCAGCAGCCCTGGGACTAGTACAGATACGCAGTATTTT
13	TRBV29-1	NA	many	TRBJ1-5	CSVGQGQDQPQHF	TGCAGCGTTGGGCAGGGCCAAGACCAGCCCCAGCATTTT
14	TRBV20-1	NA	many	TRBJ2-3	CSARGPLAGDTQYF	TGCAGTGCTAGAGGGCCTCTAGCAGGGGATACGCAGTATTTT
13	TRBV7-9	NA	many	TRBJ2-5	CASPDREQETQYF	TGTGCCAGCCCGGACAGAGAGCAAGAGACCCAGTACTTC
15	TRBV2	TRBD2	many	TRBJ2-7	CASSEELAGNYEQYF	TGTGCCAGCAGTGAAGAACTAGCGGGGAACTACGAGCAGTACTTC
14	TRBV29-1	NA	few	TRBJ1-2	CSVIPAGPNYGYTF	TGCAGCGTCATACCGGCAGGTCCTAACTATGGCTACACCTTC
13	TRBV7-7	NA	many	TRBJ2-3	CASSLGYEPVPLF	TGTGCTAGCAGCTTAGGATACGAGCCCGTTCCCCTTTTT
13	TRBV5-1	NA	many	TRBJ1-1	CASSFNRDIEAFF	TGCGCCAGCAGCTTTAACCGGGACATTGAAGCTTTCTTT
16	TRBV7-2	NA	many	TRBJ2-3	CASSSQGRKGTDTQYF	TGTGCCAGCAGCTCCCAGGGGAGGAAGGGCACAGATACGCAGTATTTT
14	TRBV29-1	NA	many	TRBJ2-1	CSVEWCRSYNEQFF	TGCAGCGTTGAATGGTGCCGCTCCTACAATGAGCAGTTCTTC
20	TRBV5-1	TRBD2	many	TRBJ2-1	CASSDHTSVRGTNNHNEQFF	TGCGCCAGCAGCGATCATACTAGCGTAAGGGGTACAAACAACCACAATGAGCAGTTCTTC
15	TRBV5-1	TRBD2	many	TRBJ2-3	CASSSGLGSTDTQYF	TGCGCCAGCAGCTCCGGACTAGGAAGCACAGATACGCAGTATTTT
10	TRBV6-6	NA	many	TRBJ1-4	CASGREKLFF	TGTGCCAGCGGAAGGGAAAAACTGTTTTTT
17	TRBV29-1	NA	many	TRBJ2-7	CSVRVRKGHPSSYEQYF	TGCAGCGTTAGAGTACGTAAGGGACATCCTTCGTCCTACGAGCAGTACTTC
11	TRBV20-1	NA	many	TRBJ2-5	CSARVGETQYF	TGCAGTGCTAGAGTAGGGGAGACCCAGTACTTC
14	TRBV6-2/TRBV6-3	TRBD2	many	TRBJ2-3	CASNAGGSTDTQYF	TGTGCCAGCAACGCGGGGGGGAGCACAGATACGCAGTATTTT
15	TRBV20-1	TRBD2	many	TRBJ2-1	CSARAMGRGYNEQFF	TGCAGTGCTAGAGCAATGGGGAGGGGATACAATGAGCAGTTCTTC
14	TRBV12-3/TRBV12-4	NA	many	TRBJ1-5	CASSHSWGNQPQHF	TGTGCCAGCAGTCACAGTTGGGGCAATCAGCCCCAGCATTTT
19	TRBV5-1	TRBD2	few	TRBJ2-1	CASSLFQVGLAGSYNEQFF	TGCGCCAGCAGCTTGTTTCAGGTGGGACTAGCGGGGAGTTACAATGAGCAGTTCTTC
15	TRBV2	NA	NA	TRBJ2-6	CASSVRGSGANVLTF	TGTGCCAGCAGTGTTCGGGGTTCTGGGGCCAACGTCCTGACTTTC
14	TRBV20-1	TRBD1	many	TRBJ1-4	CSAPPGTGHEKLFF	TGCAGTGCTCCCCCCGGGACAGGGCACGAAAAACTGTTTTTT
15	TRBV27	NA	many	TRBJ2-5	CASTSTTGSRETQYF	TGTGCCAGCACTTCGACCACAGGGTCCCGAGAGACCCAGTACTTC
13	TRBV7-1	TRBD1	many	TRBJ1-2	CASSSDRVVGYTF	TGTGCCAGCAGCTCGGACAGGGTCGTCGGCTACACCTTC
16	TRBV7-2	TRBD2	many	TRBJ2-7	CASSSPRTSGRYEQYF	TGTGCCAGCAGCTCGCCTAGGACTAGCGGGAGGTACGAGCAGTACTTC
14	TRBV5-1	NA	many	TRBJ2-7	CASSLGQGFHEQYF	TGCGCCAGCAGCTTGGGTCAGGGTTTCCACGAGCAGTACTTC
15	TRBV12-5	NA	few	TRBJ2-7	CASGLVTPSWSEQYF	TGTGCTAGTGGTTTGGTAACCCCCAGCTGGAGCGAGCAGTACTTC
13	TRBV9	NA	few	TRBJ1-1	CASSVAAGTEAFF	TGTGCCAGCAGCGTTGCGGCGGGGACTGAAGCTTTCTTT
11	TRBV6-2/TRBV6-3	NA	few	TRBJ1-1	CASTSDGEAFF	TGTGCCAGCACCTCGGACGGGGAAGCTTTCTTT
13	TRBV6-1	NA	many	TRBJ1-4	CASSDRFHEKLFF	TGTGCCAGCAGTGATCGGTTTCATGAAAAACTGTTTTTT
16	TRBV5-1	TRBD2	many	TRBJ2-7	CASSRLDGAGANEQYF	TGCGCCAGCAGCCGACTCGACGGGGCGGGAGCCAACGAGCAGTACTTC
12	TRBV7-9	NA	few	TRBJ2-2	CASNRNTGELFF	TGTGCCAGCAACCGGAACACCGGGGAGCTGTTTTTT
15	TRBV5-1	TRBD1	many	TRBJ2-4	CASSKEQGAKNIQYF	TGCGCCAGCAGCAAGGAACAGGGGGCCAAAAACATTCAGTACTTC
16	TRBV18	TRBD1	many	TRBJ2-4	CASSRGTGTGQNIQYF	TGTGCCAGCTCACGCGGGACCGGGACAGGGCAAAACATTCAGTACTTC
13	TRBV7-2	NA	NA	TRBJ2-3	CASSLSGLPPQYF	TGTGCCAGCAGCTTATCGGGACTCCCACCGCAGTATTTT
8	TRBV20-1	NA	many	TRBJ2-1	CTGSTRPF	TGCACCGGCTCGACTAGACCCTTC
17	TRBV7-6	NA	many	TRBJ2-7	CASSLGAVRSRTSEQYF	TGTGCCAGCAGCTTAGGAGCCGTCAGGTCCAGAACCTCCGAGCAGTACTTC
16	TRBV7-2	TRBD2	many	TRBJ2-3	CASSSRAGARGDTQYF	TGTGCCAGCAGCTCACGGGCGGGAGCCCGGGGAGATACGCAGTATTTT
15	TRBV27	TRBD2	many	TRBJ2-7	CASSKLAGAEYEQYF	TGTGCCAGCAGTAAACTAGCGGGAGCAGAGTACGAGCAGTACTTC
15	TRBV4-3	NA	many	TRBJ2-7	CASSVRGLPNYEQYF	TGCGCCAGCAGCGTGCGCGGACTACCGAACTACGAGCAGTACTTC
13	TRBV29-1	NA	many	TRBJ2-7	CSVESGEGYEQYF	TGCAGCGTTGAGTCAGGGGAAGGCTACGAGCAGTACTTC
18	TRBV11-2	NA	NA	TRBJ2-2	CASSLQGTPSENTGELFF	TGTGCCAGCAGCTTACAGGGTACGCCCTCGGAGAACACCGGGGAGCTGTTTTTT
16	TRBV5-1	TRBD2	many	TRBJ2-2	CASSPRTSSYTGELFF	TGCGCCAGCAGCCCACGGACTAGCAGCTACACCGGGGAGCTGTTTTTT
14	TRBV7-2	NA	many	TRBJ1-2	CASSKSGGVYGYTF	TGTGCCAGCAGCAAAAGTGGTGGGGTCTATGGCTACACCTTC
15	TRBV7-9	TRBD2	few	TRBJ2-7	CASSLSGTSSGEQYF	TGTGCCAGCAGCCTCTCCGGGACTAGCAGTGGCGAGCAGTACTTC
12	TRBV12-3/TRBV12-4	NA	many	TRBJ1-4	CASSSFGEKLFF	TGTGCCAGCAGTTCCTTCGGAGAAAAACTGTTTTTT
15	TRBV6-2/TRBV6-3	NA	many	TRBJ2-1	CASSYFARATNEQFF	TGTGCCAGCAGTTACTTTGCCCGGGCGACCAATGAGCAGTTCTTC
15	TRBV9	NA	few	TRBJ1-1	CASSGSSREGPEAFF	TGTGCCAGCAGCGGATCGAGCAGGGAAGGCCCTGAAGCTTTCTTT
15	TRBV15	NA	many	TRBJ2-6	CATSLDSSGANVLTF	TGTGCCACCAGCTTGGACAGCTCTGGGGCCAACGTCCTGACTTTC
14	TRBV12-5	TRBD2	many	TRBJ2-2	CASRTSANTGELFF	TGTGCCAGTCGGACTAGCGCGAACACCGGGGAGCTGTTTTTT
16	TRBV2	TRBD1	many	TRBJ2-5	CATLTPGTGERETQYF	TGTGCCACCCTTACCCCTGGGACAGGTGAAAGGGAGACCCAGTACTTC
11	TRBV5-1	NA	many	TRBJ2-3	CASRELDTQYF	TGCGCCAGCAGGGAATTGGATACGCAGTATTTT
17	TRBV6-2/TRBV6-3	TRBD1	many	TRBJ2-1	CASSYRPGQGTYNEQFF	TGTGCCAGCAGTTATCGCCCCGGACAGGGAACGTACAATGAGCAGTTCTTC
16	TRBV20-1	TRBD2	many	TRBJ2-1	CSATRWERESYNEQFF	TGCAGTGCGACCAGATGGGAGCGGGAGTCCTACAATGAGCAGTTCTTC
13	TRBV7-9	NA	NA	TRBJ1-6	CASTQVGESPLHF	TGTGCCAGCACACAGGTTGGGGAGTCTCCCCTCCACTTT
14	TRBV7-2	NA	once	TRBJ2-2	CASSVRGFAGELFF	TGTGCCAGCAGCGTACGGGGGTTTGCCGGGGAGCTGTTTTTT
13	TRBV13	NA	few	TRBJ2-7	CASSLEGPYEQYF	TGTGCCAGCAGCTTAGAGGGGCCCTACGAGCAGTACTTC
14	TRBV7-2	NA	many	TRBJ2-1	CASSSYGSSNEQFF	TGTGCCAGCAGTTCCTACGGGAGTAGCAATGAGCAGTTCTTC